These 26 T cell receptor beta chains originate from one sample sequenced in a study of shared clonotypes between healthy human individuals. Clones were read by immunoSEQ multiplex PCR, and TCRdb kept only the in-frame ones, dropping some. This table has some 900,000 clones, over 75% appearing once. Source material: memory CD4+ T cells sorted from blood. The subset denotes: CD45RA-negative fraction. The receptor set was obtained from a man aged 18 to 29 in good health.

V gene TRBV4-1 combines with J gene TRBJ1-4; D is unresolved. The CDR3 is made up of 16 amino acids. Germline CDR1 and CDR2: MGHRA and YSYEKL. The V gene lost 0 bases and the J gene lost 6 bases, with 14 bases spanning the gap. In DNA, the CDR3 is TGCGCCAGCAGCCAAGATCTCTCGGGGTCGGATGAAAAACTGTTTTTT. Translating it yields CASSQDLSGSDEKLFF.

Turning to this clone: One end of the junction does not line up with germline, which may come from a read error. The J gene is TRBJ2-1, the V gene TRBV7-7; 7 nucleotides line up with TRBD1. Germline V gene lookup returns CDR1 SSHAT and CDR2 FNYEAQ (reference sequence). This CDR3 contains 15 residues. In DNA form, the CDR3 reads TGTGCTAGCAGCCCTAATCCAGGGGGTTCGAATGAGCAGTTCTTC. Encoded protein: CASSPNPGGSNEQFF.

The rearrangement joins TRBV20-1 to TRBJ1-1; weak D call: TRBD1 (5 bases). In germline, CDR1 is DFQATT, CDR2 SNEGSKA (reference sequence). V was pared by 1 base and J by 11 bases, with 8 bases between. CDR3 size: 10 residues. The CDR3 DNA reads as TGCAGTGCTAGAGCCAGGGAGGCTTTCTTT. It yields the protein CSARAREAFF.

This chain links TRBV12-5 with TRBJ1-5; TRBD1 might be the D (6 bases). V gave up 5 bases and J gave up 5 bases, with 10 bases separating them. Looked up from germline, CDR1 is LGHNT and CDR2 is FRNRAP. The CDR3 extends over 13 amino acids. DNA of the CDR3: TGTGCTAGTGGTGGACAGAATTATCAGCCCCAGCATTTT. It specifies CASGGQNYQPQHF.

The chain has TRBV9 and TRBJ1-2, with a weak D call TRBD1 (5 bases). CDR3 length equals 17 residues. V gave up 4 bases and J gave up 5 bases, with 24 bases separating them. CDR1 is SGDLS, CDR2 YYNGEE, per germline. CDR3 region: CASSLRQGEGLFYGYTF. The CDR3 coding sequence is TGTGCCAGCAGCCTAAGGCAGGGAGAGGGACTATTTTATGGCTACACCTTC. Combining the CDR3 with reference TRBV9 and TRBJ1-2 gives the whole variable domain DSGVTQTPKHLITATGQRVTLRCSPRSGDLSVYWYQQSLDQGLQFLIQYYNGEERAKGNILERFSAQQFPDLHSELNLSSLELGDSALYFCASSLRQGEGLFYGYTFGSGTRLTVV.

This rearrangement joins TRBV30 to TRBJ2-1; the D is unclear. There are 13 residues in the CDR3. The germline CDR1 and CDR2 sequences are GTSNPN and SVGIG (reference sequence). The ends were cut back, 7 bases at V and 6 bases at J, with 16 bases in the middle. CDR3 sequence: CASTVGGFNEQFF. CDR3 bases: TGTGCCTCCACAGTGGGCGGATTCAATGAGCAGTTCTTC.

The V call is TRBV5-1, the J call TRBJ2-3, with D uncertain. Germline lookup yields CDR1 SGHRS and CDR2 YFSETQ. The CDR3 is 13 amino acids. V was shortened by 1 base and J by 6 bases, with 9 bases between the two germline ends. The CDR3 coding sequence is TGCGCCAGCAGCTTGTTTGGAACCGATACGCAGTATTTT. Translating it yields CASSLFGTDTQYF.

CDR3 protein: CASSPPSGYTGELFF. CDR3 sequence (DNA): TGCGCCAGCAGCCCACCGTCAGGGTACACCGGGGAGCTGTTTTTT. The rearrangement uses TRBV4-1 and TRBJ2-2; D may be TRBD1 (5 bases). Between the trimmed V and J ends, which lost 4 bases and 3 bases, there was a span of 12 bases. The CDR3 consists of 15 residues. Germline CDR1 reads MGHRA; CDR2 reads YSYEKL.

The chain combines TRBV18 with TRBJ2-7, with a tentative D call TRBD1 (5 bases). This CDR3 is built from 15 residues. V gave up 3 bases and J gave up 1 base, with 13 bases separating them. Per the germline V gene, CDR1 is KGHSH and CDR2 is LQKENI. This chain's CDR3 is CASSPAFTGSYEQYF. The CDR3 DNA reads TGTGCCAGCTCACCGGCGTTTACAGGTTCCTACGAGCAGTACTTC.

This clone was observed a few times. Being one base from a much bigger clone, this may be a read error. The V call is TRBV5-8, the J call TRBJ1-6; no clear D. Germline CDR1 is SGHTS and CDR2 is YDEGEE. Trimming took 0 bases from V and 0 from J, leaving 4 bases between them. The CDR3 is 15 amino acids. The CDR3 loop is CASSLESSYNSPLHF. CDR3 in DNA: TGTGCCAGCAGCTTGGAGAGCTCCTATAATTCACCCCTCCACTTT.

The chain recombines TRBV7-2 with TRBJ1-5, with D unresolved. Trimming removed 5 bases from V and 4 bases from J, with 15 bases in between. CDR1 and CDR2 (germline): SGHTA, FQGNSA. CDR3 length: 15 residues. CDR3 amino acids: CASSLPARVNQPQHF. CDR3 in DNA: TGTGCCAGCAGCCTCCCAGCACGGGTTAATCAGCCCCAGCATTTT.

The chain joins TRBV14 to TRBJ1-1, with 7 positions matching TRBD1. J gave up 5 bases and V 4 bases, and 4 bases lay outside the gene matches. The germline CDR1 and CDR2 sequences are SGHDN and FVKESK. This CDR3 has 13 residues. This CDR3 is CASSPGQRTEAFF. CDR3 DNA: TGTGCCAGCAGCCCGGGACAGCGGACTGAAGCTTTCTTT.

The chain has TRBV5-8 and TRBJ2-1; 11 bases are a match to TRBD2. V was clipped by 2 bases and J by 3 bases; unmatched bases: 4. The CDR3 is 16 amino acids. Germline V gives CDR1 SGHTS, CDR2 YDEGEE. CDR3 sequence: CASSFDGTSGYNEQFF. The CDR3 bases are TGTGCCAGCAGCTTCGATGGGACTAGCGGCTACAATGAGCAGTTCTTC.

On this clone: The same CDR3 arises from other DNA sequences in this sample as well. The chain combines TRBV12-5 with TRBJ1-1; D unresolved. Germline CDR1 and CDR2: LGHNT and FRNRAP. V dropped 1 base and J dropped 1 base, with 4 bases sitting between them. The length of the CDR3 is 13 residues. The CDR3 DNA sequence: TGTGCTAGTGGTTTGGGACAGAACACTGAAGCTTTCTTT. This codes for CASGLGQNTEAFF.

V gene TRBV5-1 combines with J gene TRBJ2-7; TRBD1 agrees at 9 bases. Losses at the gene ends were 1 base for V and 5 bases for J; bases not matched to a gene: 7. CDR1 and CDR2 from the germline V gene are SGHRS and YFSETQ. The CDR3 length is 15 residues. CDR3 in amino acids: CASSLSGQGIHEQYF. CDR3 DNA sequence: TGCGCCAGCAGCTTGTCGGGACAGGGTATCCACGAGCAGTACTTC.

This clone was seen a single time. As DNA, the CDR3 is TGTGCCAGCAGAGGCGGACCAAACTACGAGCAGTACTTC. Its translation: CASRGGPNYEQYF. The chain joins TRBV6-5 to TRBJ2-7, with D hard to call. CDR3 length equals 13 residues. Between the trimmed V and J ends, which lost 6 bases and 3 bases, there was a span of 12 bases. The germline V gene has CDR1 MNHEY and CDR2 SVGAGI.

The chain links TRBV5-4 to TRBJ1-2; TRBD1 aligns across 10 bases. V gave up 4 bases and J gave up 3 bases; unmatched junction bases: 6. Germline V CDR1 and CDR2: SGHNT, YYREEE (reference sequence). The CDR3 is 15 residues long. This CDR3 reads CASSPGTGADYGYTF. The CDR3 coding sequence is TGTGCCAGCAGCCCGGGGACAGGGGCCGACTATGGCTACACCTTC.

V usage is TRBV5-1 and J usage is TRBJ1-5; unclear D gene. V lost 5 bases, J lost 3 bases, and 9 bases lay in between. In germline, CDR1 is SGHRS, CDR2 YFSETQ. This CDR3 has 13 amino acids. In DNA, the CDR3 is TGCGCCAGCAGTTTAACCCCCAATCAGCCCCAGCATTTT. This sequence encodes CASSLTPNQPQHF.

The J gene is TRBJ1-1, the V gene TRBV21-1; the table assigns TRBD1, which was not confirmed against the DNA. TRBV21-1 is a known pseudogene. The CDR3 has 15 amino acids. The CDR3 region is CASSANRVLCTEAFF. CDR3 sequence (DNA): TGTGCCAGCAGCGCAAACAGGGTCCTCTGCACTGAAGCTTTCTTT.

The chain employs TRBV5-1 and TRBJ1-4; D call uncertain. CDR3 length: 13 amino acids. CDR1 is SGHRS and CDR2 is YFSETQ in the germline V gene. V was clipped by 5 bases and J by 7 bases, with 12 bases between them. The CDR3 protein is CASRQHGGEKLFF. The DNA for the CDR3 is TGCGCCAGCAGACAACACGGAGGTGAAAAACTGTTTTTT.

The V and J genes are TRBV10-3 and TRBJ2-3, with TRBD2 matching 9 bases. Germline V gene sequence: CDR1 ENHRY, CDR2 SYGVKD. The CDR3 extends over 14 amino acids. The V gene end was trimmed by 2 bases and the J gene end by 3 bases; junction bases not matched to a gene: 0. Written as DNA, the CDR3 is TGTGCCATCAGTGAGGCGGGAGGGACAGATACGCAGTATTTT. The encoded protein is CAISEAGGTDTQYF.

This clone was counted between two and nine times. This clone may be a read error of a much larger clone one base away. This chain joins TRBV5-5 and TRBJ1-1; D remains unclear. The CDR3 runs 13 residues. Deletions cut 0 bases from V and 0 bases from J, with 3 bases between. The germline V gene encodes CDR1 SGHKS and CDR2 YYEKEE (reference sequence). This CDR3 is CASSLVMNTEAFF. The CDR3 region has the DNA TGTGCCAGCAGCTTGGTCATGAACACTGAAGCTTTCTTT.

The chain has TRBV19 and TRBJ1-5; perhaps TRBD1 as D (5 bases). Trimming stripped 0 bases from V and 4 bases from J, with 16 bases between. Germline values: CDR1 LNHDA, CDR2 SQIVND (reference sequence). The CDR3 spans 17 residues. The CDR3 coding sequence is TGTGCCAGTAGTATAGACCCGCGGACATCGCCAAATCAGCCCCAGCATTTT. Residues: CASSIDPRTSPNQPQHF.

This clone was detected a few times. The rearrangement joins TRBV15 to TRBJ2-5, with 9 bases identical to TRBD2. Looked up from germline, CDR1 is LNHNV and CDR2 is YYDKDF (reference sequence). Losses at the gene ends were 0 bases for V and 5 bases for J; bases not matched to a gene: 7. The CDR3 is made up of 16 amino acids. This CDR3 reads CATSREGGGAVETQYF. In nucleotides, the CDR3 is TGTGCCACCAGCAGAGAGGGCGGGGGGGCCGTGGAGACCCAGTACTTC.

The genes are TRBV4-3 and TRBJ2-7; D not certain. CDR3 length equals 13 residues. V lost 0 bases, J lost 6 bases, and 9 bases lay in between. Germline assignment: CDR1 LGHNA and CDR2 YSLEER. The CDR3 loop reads CASSQDETAEQYF. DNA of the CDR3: TGCGCCAGCAGCCAAGATGAGACTGCCGAGCAGTACTTC.

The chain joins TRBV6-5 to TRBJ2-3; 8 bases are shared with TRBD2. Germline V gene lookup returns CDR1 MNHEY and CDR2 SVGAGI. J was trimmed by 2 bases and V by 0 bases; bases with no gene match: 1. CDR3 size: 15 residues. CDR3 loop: CASSYSRGVTDTQYF. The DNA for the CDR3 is TGTGCCAGCAGTTACTCGCGGGGGGTCACAGATACGCAGTATTTT.